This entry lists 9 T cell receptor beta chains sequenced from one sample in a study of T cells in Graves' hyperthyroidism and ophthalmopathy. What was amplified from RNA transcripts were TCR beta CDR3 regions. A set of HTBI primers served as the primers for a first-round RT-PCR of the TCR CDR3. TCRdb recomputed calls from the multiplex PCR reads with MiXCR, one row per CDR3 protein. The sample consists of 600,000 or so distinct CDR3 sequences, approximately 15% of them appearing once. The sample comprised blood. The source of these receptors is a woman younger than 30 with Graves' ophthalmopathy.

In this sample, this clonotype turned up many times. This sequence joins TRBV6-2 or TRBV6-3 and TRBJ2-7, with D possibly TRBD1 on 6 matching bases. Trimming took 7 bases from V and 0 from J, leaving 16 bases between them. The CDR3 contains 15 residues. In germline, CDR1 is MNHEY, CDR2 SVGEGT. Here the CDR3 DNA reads TGTGCCAGCAATGGGAACCCCAGGGGCTCCTACGAGCAGTACTTC. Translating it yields CASNGNPRGSYEQYF.

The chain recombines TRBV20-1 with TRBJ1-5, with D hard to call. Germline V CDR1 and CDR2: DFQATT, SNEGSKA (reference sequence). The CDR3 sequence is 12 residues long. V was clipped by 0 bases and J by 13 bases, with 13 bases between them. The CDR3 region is CSAREREKGQHF. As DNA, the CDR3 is TGCAGTGCTAGAGAGCGGGAAAAGGGTCAGCATTTT.

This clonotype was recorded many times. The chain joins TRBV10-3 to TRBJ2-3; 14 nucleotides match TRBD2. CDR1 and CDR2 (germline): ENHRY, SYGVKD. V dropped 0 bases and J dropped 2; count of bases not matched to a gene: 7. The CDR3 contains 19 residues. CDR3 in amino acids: CAISESLGLAGETTDTQYF. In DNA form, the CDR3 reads TGTGCCATCAGTGAGTCCCTGGGACTAGCGGGAGAGACCACAGATACGCAGTATTTT.

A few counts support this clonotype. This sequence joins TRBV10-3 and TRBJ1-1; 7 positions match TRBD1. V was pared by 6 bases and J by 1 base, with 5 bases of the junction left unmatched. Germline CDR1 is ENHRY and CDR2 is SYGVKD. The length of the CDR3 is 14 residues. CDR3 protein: CAISVQGKNTEAFF. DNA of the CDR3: TGTGCCATCAGCGTACAGGGGAAGAACACTGAAGCTTTCTTT.

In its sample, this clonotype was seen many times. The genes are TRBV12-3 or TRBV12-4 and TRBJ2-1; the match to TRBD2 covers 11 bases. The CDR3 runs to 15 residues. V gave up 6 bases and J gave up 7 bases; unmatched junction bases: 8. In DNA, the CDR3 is TGTGCCAGCAGACGGACTAGCGGGTCTTTGAATGAGCAGTTCTTC. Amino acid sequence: CASRRTSGSLNEQFF.

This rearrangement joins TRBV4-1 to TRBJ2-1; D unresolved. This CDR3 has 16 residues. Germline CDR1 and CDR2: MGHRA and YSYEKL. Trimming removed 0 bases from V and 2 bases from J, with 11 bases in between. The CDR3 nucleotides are TGCGCCAGCAGCCAAGATCCTCCGAGTCCCTACAATGAGCAGTTCTTC. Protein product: CASSQDPPSPYNEQFF.

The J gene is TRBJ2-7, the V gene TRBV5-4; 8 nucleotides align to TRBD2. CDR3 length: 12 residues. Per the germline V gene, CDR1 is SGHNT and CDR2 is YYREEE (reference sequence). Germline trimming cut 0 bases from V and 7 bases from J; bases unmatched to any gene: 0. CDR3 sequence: CASSLGLAEQYF. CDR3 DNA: TGTGCCAGCAGCTTGGGACTAGCGGAGCAGTACTTC.

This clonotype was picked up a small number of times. The CDR3 spells CASSASGTGSTGTEAFF. The CDR3 DNA reads TGTGCCAGTAGTGCTTCCGGGACAGGGTCTACTGGCACTGAAGCTTTCTTT. This chain uses TRBV19 with TRBJ1-1; TRBD1 agrees at 9 bases. The CDR3 is made up of 17 amino acids. Germline CDR1 and CDR2: LNHDA and SQIVND (reference sequence). J was trimmed by 4 bases and V by 5 bases; bases with no gene match: 14.

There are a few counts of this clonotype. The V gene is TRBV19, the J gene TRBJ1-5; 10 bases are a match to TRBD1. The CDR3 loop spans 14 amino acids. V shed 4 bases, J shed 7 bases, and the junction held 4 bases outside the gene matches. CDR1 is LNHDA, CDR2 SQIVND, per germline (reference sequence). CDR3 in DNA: TGTGCCAGTAGTACCGGACAGGGGGAACAGCCCCAGCATTTT. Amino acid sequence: CASSTGQGEQPQHF.